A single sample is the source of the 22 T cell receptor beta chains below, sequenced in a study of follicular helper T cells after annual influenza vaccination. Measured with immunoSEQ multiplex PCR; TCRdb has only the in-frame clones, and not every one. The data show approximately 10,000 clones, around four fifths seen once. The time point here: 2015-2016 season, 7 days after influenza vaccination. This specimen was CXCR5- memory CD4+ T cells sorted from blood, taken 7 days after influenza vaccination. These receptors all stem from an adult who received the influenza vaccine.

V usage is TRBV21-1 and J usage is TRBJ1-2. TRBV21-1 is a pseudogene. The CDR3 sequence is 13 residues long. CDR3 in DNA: TGTGCCAGCAGCAAGAGCCGTCACTATGGCTACACCTTC. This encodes CASSKSRHYGYTF.

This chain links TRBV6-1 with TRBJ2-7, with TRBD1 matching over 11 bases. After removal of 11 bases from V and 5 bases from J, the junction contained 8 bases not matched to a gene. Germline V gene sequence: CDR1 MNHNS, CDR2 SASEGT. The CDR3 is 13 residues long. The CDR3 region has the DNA TGTGCCGCCACGAGGACAGGGGGCAACGAGCAGTACTTC. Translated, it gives CAATRTGGNEQYF.

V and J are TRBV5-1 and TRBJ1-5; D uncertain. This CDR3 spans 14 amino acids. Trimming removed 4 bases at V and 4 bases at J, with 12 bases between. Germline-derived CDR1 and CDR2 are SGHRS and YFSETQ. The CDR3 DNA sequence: TGCGCCAGCAGCCCGGACGTAAATAATCAGCCCCAGCATTTT. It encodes CASSPDVNNQPQHF. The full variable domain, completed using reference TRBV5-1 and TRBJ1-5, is KAGVTQTPRYLIKTRGQQVTLSCSPISGHRSVSWYQQTPGQGLQFLFEYFSETQRNKGNFPGRFSGRQFSNSRSEMNVSTLELGDSALYLCASSPDVNNQPQHFGDGTRLSIL.

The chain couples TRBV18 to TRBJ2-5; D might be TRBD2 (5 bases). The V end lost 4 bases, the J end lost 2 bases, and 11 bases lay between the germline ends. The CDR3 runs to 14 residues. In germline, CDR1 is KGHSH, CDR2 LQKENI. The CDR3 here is CASSLGSMQETQYF. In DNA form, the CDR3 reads TGTGCCAGCTCACTAGGGAGTATGCAAGAGACCCAGTACTTC.

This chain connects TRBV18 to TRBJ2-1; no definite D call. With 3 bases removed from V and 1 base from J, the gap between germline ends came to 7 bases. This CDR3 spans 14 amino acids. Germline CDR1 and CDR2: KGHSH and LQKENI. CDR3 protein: CASSPQASYNEQFF. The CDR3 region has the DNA TGTGCCAGCTCACCGCAGGCATCCTACAATGAGCAGTTCTTC.

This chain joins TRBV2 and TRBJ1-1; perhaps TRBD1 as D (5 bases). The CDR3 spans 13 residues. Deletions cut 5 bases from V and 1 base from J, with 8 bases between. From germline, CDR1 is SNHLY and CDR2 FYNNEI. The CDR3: CASSIQANTEAFF. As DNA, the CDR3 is TGTGCCAGCAGTATACAGGCGAACACTGAAGCTTTCTTT.

The CDR3 DNA is TGTGCCAGCAGTAAAACCCTCGTTACAGATAGAAAAGCTTTCTTT. It codes for CASSKTLVTDRKAFF. The gene calls are TRBV6-6 and TRBJ1-1; D gene uncertain. The CDR3 runs to 15 residues. Trimming removed 5 bases at V and 9 bases at J, with 22 bases between. Germline V gives CDR1 MNHNY, CDR2 SVGAGI (reference sequence).

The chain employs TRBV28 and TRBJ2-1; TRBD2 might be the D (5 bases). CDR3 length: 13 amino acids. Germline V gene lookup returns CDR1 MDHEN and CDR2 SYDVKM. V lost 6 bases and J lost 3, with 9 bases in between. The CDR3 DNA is TGTGCCAGCAGGTCGAGCGGCTACAATGAGCAGTTCTTC. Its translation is CASRSSGYNEQFF.

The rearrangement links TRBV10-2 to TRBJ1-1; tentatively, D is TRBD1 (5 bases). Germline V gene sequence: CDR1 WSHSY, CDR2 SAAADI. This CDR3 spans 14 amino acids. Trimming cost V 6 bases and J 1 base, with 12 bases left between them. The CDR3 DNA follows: TGCGCCAGCAGGCCAAGTAGGGGGAACACTGAAGCTTTCTTT. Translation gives CASRPSRGNTEAFF.

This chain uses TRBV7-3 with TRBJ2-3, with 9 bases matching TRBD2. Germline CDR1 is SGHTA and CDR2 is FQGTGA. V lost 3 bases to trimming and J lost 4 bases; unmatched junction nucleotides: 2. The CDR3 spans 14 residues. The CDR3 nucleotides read TGTGCCAGCAGCTTTAGCGGGGGCTCAGATACGCAGTATTTT. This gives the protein CASSFSGGSDTQYF.

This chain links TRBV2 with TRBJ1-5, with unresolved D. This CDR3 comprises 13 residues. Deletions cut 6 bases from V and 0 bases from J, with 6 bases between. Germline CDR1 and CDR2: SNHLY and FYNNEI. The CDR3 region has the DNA TGTGCCAGCAGGGGAAATAGCAATCAGCCCCAGCATTTT. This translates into CASRGNSNQPQHF.

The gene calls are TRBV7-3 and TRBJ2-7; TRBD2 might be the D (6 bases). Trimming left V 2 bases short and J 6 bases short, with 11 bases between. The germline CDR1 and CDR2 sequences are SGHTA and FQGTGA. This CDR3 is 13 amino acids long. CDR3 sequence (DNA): TGTGCCAGCAGCTTACGGGGGTCCGGCGAGCAGTACTTC. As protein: CASSLRGSGEQYF.

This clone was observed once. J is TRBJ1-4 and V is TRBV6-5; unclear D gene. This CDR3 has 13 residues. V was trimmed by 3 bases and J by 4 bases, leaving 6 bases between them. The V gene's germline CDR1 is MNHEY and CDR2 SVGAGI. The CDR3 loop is CASSYQINEKLFF. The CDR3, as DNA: TGTGCCAGCAGTTATCAGATTAATGAAAAACTGTTTTTT.

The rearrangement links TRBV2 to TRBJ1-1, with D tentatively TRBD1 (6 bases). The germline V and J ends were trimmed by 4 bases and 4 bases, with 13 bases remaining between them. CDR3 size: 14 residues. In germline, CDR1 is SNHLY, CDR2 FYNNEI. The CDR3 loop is CASSVEGGGTEAFF. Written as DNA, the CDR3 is TGTGCCAGCAGTGTAGAGGGGGGAGGCACTGAAGCTTTCTTT.

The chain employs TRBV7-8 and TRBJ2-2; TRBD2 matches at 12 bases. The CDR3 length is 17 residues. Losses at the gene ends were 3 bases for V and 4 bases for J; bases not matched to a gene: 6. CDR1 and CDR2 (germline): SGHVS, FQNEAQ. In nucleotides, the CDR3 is TGTGCCAGCAGCTTCCTAGCGGGGGGGCCGGGCACCGGGGAGCTGTTTTTT. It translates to CASSFLAGGPGTGELFF.

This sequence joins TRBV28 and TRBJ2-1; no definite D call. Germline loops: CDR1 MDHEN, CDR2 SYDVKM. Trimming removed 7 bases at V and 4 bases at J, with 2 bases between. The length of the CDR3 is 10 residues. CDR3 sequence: CASIYNEQFF. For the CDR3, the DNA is TGTGCCAGCATTTACAATGAGCAGTTCTTC.

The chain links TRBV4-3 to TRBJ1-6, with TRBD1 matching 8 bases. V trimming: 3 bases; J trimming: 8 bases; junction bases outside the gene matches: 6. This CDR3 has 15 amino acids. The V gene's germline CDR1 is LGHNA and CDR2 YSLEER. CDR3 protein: CASSQTDREYSPLHF. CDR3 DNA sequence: TGCGCCAGCAGCCAGACGGACAGGGAATATTCACCCCTCCACTTT.

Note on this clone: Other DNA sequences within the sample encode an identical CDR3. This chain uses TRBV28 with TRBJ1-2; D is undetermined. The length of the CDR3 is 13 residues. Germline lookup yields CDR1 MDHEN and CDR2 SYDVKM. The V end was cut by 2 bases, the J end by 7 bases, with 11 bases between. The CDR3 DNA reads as TGTGCCAGCAGTTTAATTGGAGGTGGTGGCTACACCTTC. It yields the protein CASSLIGGGGYTF.

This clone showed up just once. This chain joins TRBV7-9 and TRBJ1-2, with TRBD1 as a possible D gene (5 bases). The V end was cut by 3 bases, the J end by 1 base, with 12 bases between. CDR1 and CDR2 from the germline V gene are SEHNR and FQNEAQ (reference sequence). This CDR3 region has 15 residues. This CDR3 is CASSFSWDLNYGYTF. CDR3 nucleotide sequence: TGTGCCAGCAGCTTTTCTTGGGACCTTAACTATGGCTACACCTTC.

CDR3 sequence reads: CASRRESSGNTIYF. In DNA form, the CDR3 reads TGTGCCAGCAGACGGGAGAGCTCTGGAAACACCATATATTTT. V and J are TRBV11-2 and TRBJ1-3, with no clear D. Between the trimmed V and J ends, which lost 6 bases and 0 bases, there was a span of 9 bases. The CDR3 totals 14 residues. Germline lookup yields CDR1 SGHAT and CDR2 FQNNGV.

The CDR3 region has the DNA TGTGCCACAATGACAGGGTCGAACACCGGGGAGCTGTTTTTT. It is translated as CATMTGSNTGELFF. The chain has TRBV2 and TRBJ2-2, with 7 nucleotides matching TRBD1. Unmatched junction bases numbered 5, after V lost 10 bases and J lost 0 bases. This CDR3 has 14 residues. CDR1 and CDR2 (germline): SNHLY, FYNNEI.

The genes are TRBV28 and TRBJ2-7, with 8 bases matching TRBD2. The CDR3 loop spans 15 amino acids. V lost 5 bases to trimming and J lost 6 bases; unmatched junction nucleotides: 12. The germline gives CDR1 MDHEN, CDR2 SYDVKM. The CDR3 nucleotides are TGTGCCAGCAGTCCCGGGGGGGTTATGGGATCCGAGCAGTACTTC. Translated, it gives CASSPGGVMGSEQYF.